This T cell receptor (beta chain) is from a study of blood T cells in healthy people across ages. The study's findings and limits: Bulk PBMC profiling left naive and antigen-experienced comparisons inconclusive.

Note on this clonotype: Its antigen is unknown.

Combining a sample-barcoded 5' primer with a J-beta primer mix, a second PCR ran for 7 to 11 cycles. TCRdb itself ran the 5' RACE reads through MiXCR, one entry per CDR3 protein. Counted here are 500,000 to 650,000 distinct CDR3 sequences, about 26% occurring once; the ten biggest clones make up approximately 4%. The CDR3 covers 15 residues. V gave up 3 bases and J gave up 5 bases, with 19 bases separating them. The germline CDR1 and CDR2 sequences are GTSNPN and SVGIG (reference sequence). The same sample was also used in a study of T cells of mothers and their children. That publication notes: Donation came from a few healthy Caucasian mothers together with their six children.

The source is a boy under 10 years old in good health. This sequence joins TRBV30 and TRBJ1-1; D possibly corresponds to TRBD1 (6 bases). Sequenced material: blood. CDR3: CAWRAQGLRVTEAFF. The CDR3 nucleotides are TGTGCCTGGAGGGCACAGGGCCTCCGGGTTACTGAAGCTTTCTTT.